These 17 T cell receptor beta chains came from one sample sequenced in a study of early stage breast cancer tumors. Only in-frame clones appear in the TCRdb table, and some are missing; sequencing was by immunoSEQ multiplex PCR. The sample holds roughly 14,000 clones, about 80% seen once. Sample: normal breast tissue next to the tumor. Every receptor here comes from a person aged 50 to 59 with breast cancer.

The chain employs TRBV5-8 and TRBJ1-2; maybe TRBD1 (6 bases). Germline V CDR1 and CDR2: SGHTS, YDEGEE. The V gene lost 4 bases and the J gene lost 8 bases, with 15 bases spanning the gap. CDR3 size: 13 residues. As DNA, the CDR3 is TGTGCCAGCAGCCACGGCGGGGGCGGCGGCTACACCTTC. Protein sequence: CASSHGGGGGYTF.

This clone came up once. The CDR3 is CASSREKTFTEAFF. DNA of the CDR3: TGTGCCAGCAGTAGGGAGAAAACTTTCACTGAAGCTTTCTTT. This chain joins TRBV28 and TRBJ1-1, with D unresolved. Germline CDR1 MDHEN, CDR2 SYDVKM. The V gene lost 5 bases and the J gene lost 4 bases, with 14 bases spanning the gap. The CDR3 runs 14 residues.

The chain has TRBV5-1 and TRBJ2-1, with TRBD2 matching 9 bases. Germline V lookup: CDR1 SGHRS, CDR2 YFSETQ. V lost 4 bases, J lost 8 bases, and 13 bases stayed unmatched. The CDR3 contains 16 residues. CDR3 sequence reads: CASSPQGAGGGYEQFF. DNA of the CDR3: TGCGCCAGCAGCCCCCAGGGAGCGGGGGGAGGATATGAGCAGTTCTTC.

The chain combines TRBV7-2 with TRBJ1-2; D ambiguous. Germline V lookup: CDR1 SGHTA, CDR2 FQGNSA. V lost 2 bases to trimming and J lost 5 bases, with 12 bases between them. This CDR3 is 14 amino acids long. CDR3 nucleotides: TGTGCCAGCAGCTTATCTGCGGTTCAATATGGCTACACCTTC. Its translation is CASSLSAVQYGYTF.

The CDR3 here is CASSSGQRETQYF. The CDR3 DNA is TGTGCCAGCAGCTCTGGCCAGCGGGAGACCCAGTACTTC. The V and J genes are TRBV7-2 and TRBJ2-5, with a possible D match to TRBD2 (5 bases). Trimming took off 4 bases at V and 5 bases at J, with 11 bases between the two ends. Germline values: CDR1 SGHTA, CDR2 FQGNSA. CDR3 size: 13 residues. Filled out from reference TRBV7-2 and TRBJ2-5, the complete variable domain reads GAGVSQSPSNKVTEKGKDVELRCDPISGHTALYWYRQSLGQGLEFLIYFQGNSAPDKSGLPSDRFSAERTGGSVSTLTIQRTQQEDSAVYLCASSSGQRETQYFGPGTRLLVL.

CDR3 region: CASTNIVGRGDTGELFF. Written as DNA, the CDR3 is TGTGCCAGTACCAATATCGTGGGGCGCGGGGACACCGGGGAGCTGTTTTTT. This chain links TRBV19 with TRBJ2-2; TRBD2 is a possible D gene (6 bases). The ends were cut back, 7 bases at V and 3 bases at J, with 21 bases in the middle. The CDR3 totals 17 residues. Germline assignment: CDR1 LNHDA and CDR2 SQIVND (reference sequence).

This chain connects TRBV15 to TRBJ1-5; 8 nucleotides align to TRBD1. There are 17 residues in the CDR3. Trimming removed 1 base from V and 3 bases from J; junction bases left unmatched: 8. Germline V gene lookup returns CDR1 LNHNV and CDR2 YYDKDF (reference sequence). The CDR3 loop is CATSRGFGQGNNQPQHF. The CDR3 nucleotides read TGTGCCACCAGCAGAGGATTCGGACAGGGTAACAATCAGCCCCAGCATTTT.

The chain employs TRBV10-3 and TRBJ2-7; perhaps D is TRBD1 or TRBD2 (6 bases each). The V gene's germline CDR1 is ENHRY and CDR2 SYGVKD. V lost 4 bases to trimming and J lost 4 bases, with 8 bases between them. The CDR3 runs to 12 residues. CDR3: CAISGGAYEQYF. Written as DNA, the CDR3 is TGTGCCATCAGTGGGGGGGCGTACGAGCAGTACTTC.

This clone was seen just once. CDR3 in DNA: TGTGCCAGTAGTATAGGCAGGCAGGGAGGGCTCAATGAGCAGTTCTTC. This sequence encodes CASSIGRQGGLNEQFF. The V gene is TRBV19, the J gene TRBJ2-1, with 7 bases lining up with TRBD2. The CDR3 extends over 16 amino acids. Germline CDR1 LNHDA, CDR2 SQIVND (reference sequence). The J segment lost 6 bases and the V segment lost 1 base, leaving 9 bases of the junction unmatched.

The genes are TRBV2 and TRBJ2-3; 10 bases fit TRBD2. Trimming at V came to 5 bases and at J to 2 bases, leaving 7 bases not matched to a gene. In germline, CDR1 is SNHLY, CDR2 FYNNEI. CDR3 size: 16 residues. CDR3 DNA sequence: TGTGCCAGCAGTCTCCTAGCGGGAGTCCTCACAGATACGCAGTATTTT. It specifies CASSLLAGVLTDTQYF.

The V call is TRBV27, the J call TRBJ2-6, with 8 positions matching TRBD1. The CDR3 extends over 20 amino acids. The J segment lost 6 bases and the V segment lost 0 bases, leaving 16 bases of the junction unmatched. From germline, CDR1 is MNHEY and CDR2 SMNVEV (reference sequence). CDR3 protein: CASSLSGRGQANGEANVLTF. In DNA, the CDR3 is TGTGCCAGCAGTTTATCAGGTCGGGGACAGGCTAACGGGGAGGCCAACGTCCTGACTTTC.

V is TRBV28 and J is TRBJ1-4; D is undetermined. Germline V gives CDR1 MDHEN, CDR2 SYDVKM. Deletions cut 2 bases from V and 3 bases from J, with 13 bases between. This CDR3 comprises 16 residues. The CDR3 bases are TGTGCCAGCAGTTTAGTCGGGGTATCCTCTAATGAAAAACTGTTTTTT. It encodes CASSLVGVSSNEKLFF.

The rearrangement uses TRBV5-6 and TRBJ2-7; TRBD2 aligns across 8 bases. Trimming cost V 5 bases and J 2 bases; bases outside gene matches: 9. Germline lookup yields CDR1 SGHDT and CDR2 YYEEEE. This CDR3 has 15 amino acids. CDR3: CASRLQAGLAYEQYF. The CDR3 DNA follows: TGTGCCAGCAGGCTACAAGCGGGACTAGCCTACGAGCAGTACTTC.

A single count supports this clone. The chain combines TRBV6-6 with TRBJ2-3; 9 bases map to TRBD1. The CDR3 runs to 16 residues. From germline, CDR1 is MNHNY and CDR2 SVGAGI (reference sequence). Trimming at V came to 6 bases and at J to 2 bases, leaving 9 bases not matched to a gene. CDR3 sequence (DNA): TGTGCCAGCAGAAAATCCGGGACAGGGCTCACAGATACGCAGTATTTT. The encoded protein is CASRKSGTGLTDTQYF.

J is TRBJ2-3 and V is TRBV7-9; D remains ambiguous. Germline CDR1 is SEHNR and CDR2 is FQNEAQ (reference sequence). V was trimmed by 5 bases and J by 3 bases, leaving 18 bases between them. The CDR3 totals 16 residues. The chain's CDR3 is CASSPRWRSGTDTQYF. CDR3 DNA: TGTGCCAGCAGCCCCCGGTGGCGGTCGGGTACAGATACGCAGTATTTT. The whole variable domain, remainder taken from reference TRBV7-9 and TRBJ2-3, is DTGVSQNPRHKITKRGQNVTFRCDPISEHNRLYWYRQTLGQGPEFLTYFQNEAQLEKSRLLSDRFSAERPKGSFSTLEIQRTEQGDSAMYLCASSPRWRSGTDTQYFGPGTRLTVL.

The chain uses TRBV10-3 and TRBJ1-1; D possibly corresponds to TRBD1 (6 bases). Germline CDR1 and CDR2: ENHRY and SYGVKD. This CDR3 spans 14 amino acids. Trimming removed 4 bases at V and 0 bases at J, with 9 bases between. The CDR3: CAISGDRLNTEAFF. The CDR3 DNA follows: TGTGCCATCAGTGGAGACAGGCTGAACACTGAAGCTTTCTTT.

There are a few counts of this clone. The junction departs from the called germline gene at one end, perhaps through a read error. V is TRBV7-2 and J is TRBJ1-2; D is unresolved. CDR3 length equals 11 residues. Germline V gene sequence: CDR1 SGHTA, CDR2 FQGNSA. The CDR3 sequence is CASSRHEARSF. The CDR3 DNA reads TGTGCCAGCAGCCGTCACGAAGCGCGCTCCTTC.